These T cell receptor beta chains were read from a single sample in a study of cytomegalovirus exposure and HLA in healthy donors. Assay used: immunoSEQ multiplex PCR; TCRdb lists only in-frame clones, some missing. The table lists around 94,000 clones, about 88% of them singletons, with under 2.5% in the top ten. Source material: PBMCs. All receptors come from a man aged 18 to 30 in good health and CMV-seronegative. Each CDR3 is given with its conserved first and last residue. D genes are given only for firm matches. Clone size, where shown, is once, few, many, or a class for clones that have expanded.

J,size,length,D,V,DNA,CDR3
TRBJ1-5,NA,15,NA,TRBV7-8,TGTGCCAGCAGCCGCGGGGCGGGGAACAATCAGCCCCAGCATTTT,CASSRGAGNNQPQHF
TRBJ1-3,NA,13,NA,TRBV7-2,TGTGCCAGCAGCTTACGCAGGGTTAGCACCATATATTTT,CASSLRRVSTIYF
TRBJ1-1,NA,15,NA,TRBV2,TGTGCCAGCAGCTCCGGGAATGGGGAAACCTCTGAAGCTTTCTTT,CASSSGNGETSEAFF
TRBJ1-2,NA,12,NA,TRBV2,TGTGCCAAGAGGGATACTAACTATGGCTACACCTTC,CAKRDTNYGYTF
TRBJ2-5,NA,17,TRBD2,TRBV5-1,TGCGCCAGCAGCCCAGGGACTAGCGGGGCCCGAGGGGAGACCCAGTACTTC,CASSPGTSGARGETQYF
TRBJ2-1,NA,14,NA,TRBV7-3,TGTGCCAGCAGCCTAGGTCTAGCGTATGGTGAGCAGTTCTTC,CASSLGLAYGEQFF
TRBJ1-1,few,11,NA,TRBV29-1,TGCAGCTCGGAGAGGAACACTGAAGCTTTCTTT,CSSERNTEAFF
TRBJ1-1,NA,13,NA,TRBV19,TGTGCCAGTAGTATATATCCTACAGGGGAAGCTTTCTTT,CASSIYPTGEAFF
TRBJ1-2,NA,17,NA,TRBV9,TGTGCCAGCAGCGTAGAAGTGGGGGGGCTGGGAAATTATGGCTACACCTTC,CASSVEVGGLGNYGYTF
TRBJ2-7,few,13,NA,TRBV6-5,TGTGCCAGCAGAACGGACAGACCCTACGAGCAGTACTTC,CASRTDRPYEQYF
TRBJ2-7,NA,15,NA,TRBV7-2,TGTGCCAGCAGCGAAGATCCGGGACTGCGTTACGAGCAGTACTTC,CASSEDPGLRYEQYF
TRBJ1-1,once,14,TRBD1,TRBV6-5,TGTGCCAGCAGTTACTCGTCAGGGGGCACTGAAGCTTTCTTT,CASSYSSGGTEAFF
TRBJ2-1,NA,15,TRBD2,TRBV5-1,TGCGCCAGCAGCTTGGGCCTAGCGGGATATTATGAGCAGTTCTTC,CASSLGLAGYYEQFF
TRBJ2-3,NA,12,NA,TRBV29-1,TGCAGCGGGGAGACGGGTACAGATACGCAGTATTTT,CSGETGTDTQYF
TRBJ2-3,NA,16,TRBD2,TRBV19,TGTGCCAGTAGTATAGACCCCAGCGGGGCTACAGATACGCAGTATTTT,CASSIDPSGATDTQYF
TRBJ2-7,once,13,TRBD1,TRBV29-1,TGCAGCGTTGGGCGGGACAGGGGCATGGGGCAGTACTTC,CSVGRDRGMGQYF
TRBJ2-7,once,16,TRBD1,TRBV6-5,TGTGCCAGCAGTTCCAGTATCGGACAGGGATCCTACGAGCAGTACTTC,CASSSSIGQGSYEQYF
TRBJ2-5,NA,14,NA,TRBV6-1,TGTGCCAGCAGTGAATTGGGCCGACGGGGGACCCAGTACTTC,CASSELGRRGTQYF
TRBJ2-1,few,14,TRBD2,TRBV5-4,TGTGCCACCCACTTACCCAGCGGGATCGGTGAGCAGTTCTTC,CATHLPSGIGEQFF
TRBJ2-5,NA,13,TRBD1,TRBV5-1,TGCGCCAGCAGTCCCGGGACAGGAGAGACCCAGTACTTC,CASSPGTGETQYF
TRBJ2-1,NA,13,NA,TRBV10-3,TGTGCCATCCTATCCGTAGGTAGCTATGAGCAGTTCTTC,CAILSVGSYEQFF
TRBJ1-4,few,15,NA,TRBV5-1,TGCGCCAGCAGCTCGGGGGGCCAGGCCTTCGGAAAACTGTTTTTT,CASSSGGQAFGKLFF
TRBJ2-1,few,13,TRBD2,TRBV10-2,TGCGCCAGCGATAGTGGACTAGCGGATGAGCAGTTCTTC,CASDSGLADEQFF
TRBJ2-1,NA,11,NA,TRBV19,TGTGCCAGTAAGAGGTCCAATGAGCAGTTCTTC,CASKRSNEQFF
TRBJ2-7,NA,14,NA,TRBV13,TGTGCCAGCAGCCAAGAGACCCTCAGGAACGAGCAGTACTTC,CASSQETLRNEQYF
TRBJ1-1,NA,15,NA,TRBV28,TGTGCCAGCAGTACCCCAGGGCATGGGAACACTGAAGCTTTCTTT,CASSTPGHGNTEAFF
TRBJ2-7,NA,13,TRBD2,TRBV10-3,TGTGCCTCGGGGGGACTAGCGGAATACGAGCAGTACTTC,CASGGLAEYEQYF
TRBJ2-2,NA,16,NA,TRBV7-9,TGTGCCAGCAGCTTAGCCGGGACGGGGGACACCGGGGAGCTGTTTTTT,CASSLAGTGDTGELFF
TRBJ2-1,NA,14,NA,TRBV2,TGTGCCAGCATTCTAGATCCCACCGTTAATGAGCAGTTCTTC,CASILDPTVNEQFF
TRBJ2-3,NA,16,TRBD2,TRBV7-8,TGTGCCAGCAGCTTAAGCGGCGGGGGGGTCACAGATACGCAGTATTTT,CASSLSGGGVTDTQYF
TRBJ1-1,NA,15,TRBD1,TRBV5-8,TGTGCCAGCAGCCTGCGGCCTCGGACAGGGACTGAAGCTTTCTTT,CASSLRPRTGTEAFF
TRBJ2-3,once,13,TRBD1,TRBV7-9,TGTGCCAGCTCCAACAGGGGCCCAGATACGCAGTATTTT,CASSNRGPDTQYF
TRBJ1-5,many,12,NA,TRBV6-5,TGTGCCAGCAGTTACCGAGGGGGGCCCCAGCATTTT,CASSYRGGPQHF
TRBJ2-7,NA,13,NA,TRBV5-4,TGTGCCAGCAGCGTTGGCGGCACCTACGAGCAGTACTTC,CASSVGGTYEQYF
TRBJ1-4,few,17,NA,TRBV25-1,TGTGCCAGCAGTGATCGAGGGGGGGGCGGGCGGAGTGAAAAACTGTTTTTT,CASSDRGGGGRSEKLFF
TRBJ1-1,NA,14,TRBD1,TRBV18,TGTGCCAGCTCACCTTTAACAGGGGACACTGAAGCTTTCTTT,CASSPLTGDTEAFF
TRBJ1-1,NA,16,TRBD1,TRBV7-9,TGTGCCAGCAGCCGGAGACAGGGGATGGTGGACACTGAAGCTTTCTTT,CASSRRQGMVDTEAFF
TRBJ1-1,NA,15,NA,TRBV7-6,TGTGCCAGCAGCTTAGCGGTGGGGGGGGTCACTGAAGCTTTCTTT,CASSLAVGGVTEAFF
TRBJ2-7,NA,14,TRBD1,TRBV28,TGTGCCAGCAGTCTCACCGGGACAGCCTACGAGCAGTACTTC,CASSLTGTAYEQYF
TRBJ2-7,few,12,NA,TRBV27,TGTGCCAGCAGCCGCCCGAACCGGGAGCAGTACTTC,CASSRPNREQYF
TRBJ2-7,NA,14,NA,TRBV7-2,TGTGCCAGCAGCCCCCGGACTGGAGACTACGAGCAGTACTTC,CASSPRTGDYEQYF
TRBJ2-3,once,15,NA,TRBV2,TGTGCCAGCAGCGGTTGGAGACTAGGGGGCGATACGCAGTATTTT,CASSGWRLGGDTQYF
TRBJ2-1,NA,19,TRBD2,TRBV5-4,TGTGCCAGCAGCATCGGTACTACGGGACTAGCGGGAGCCTACAATGAGCAGTTCTTC,CASSIGTTGLAGAYNEQFF
TRBJ1-1,NA,14,NA,TRBV5-1,TGCGCCAGCAGCTTGAACGCGGGGAACACTGAAGCTTTCTTT,CASSLNAGNTEAFF
TRBJ2-2,NA,18,TRBD1,TRBV5-1,TGCGCCAGCAGCTTGTTGAGTCGGCAGGGGGCGATCCCCGGGGAGCTGTTTTTT,CASSLLSRQGAIPGELFF
TRBJ2-7,NA,15,TRBD2,TRBV5-1,TGCGCCAGCAGCTTGGCTGCGGGAGTACTAAACGAGCAGTACTTC,CASSLAAGVLNEQYF
TRBJ2-1,NA,14,NA,TRBV30,TGTGCCTGGGGGCTGGGGGGTGGCTACAATGAGCAGTTCTTC,CAWGLGGGYNEQFF
TRBJ2-1,NA,13,NA,TRBV7-6,TGTGCCAGCAGCTTACTACCCCCTACGGGGCAGTTCTTC,CASSLLPPTGQFF
TRBJ1-6,NA,15,TRBD1,TRBV27,TGTGCCAGCAGTTTGGGACAGGGGGCCGGATCACCCCTCCACTTT,CASSLGQGAGSPLHF
TRBJ1-2,NA,14,TRBD1,TRBV4-2,TGTGCCAGCAGCCAAGCAGGGGGCGTTTGGGGCTACACCTTC,CASSQAGGVWGYTF
TRBJ1-5,NA,15,NA,TRBV6-1,TGTGCCAGCAAAGGGGTGTCGAGAGGTCCCCAGCCCCAGCATTTT,CASKGVSRGPQPQHF
TRBJ2-6,NA,18,NA,TRBV11-2,TGTGCCAGCAGCCGCTTGAGGGCCCAGCTCCCTGGGGCCAACGTCCTGACTTTC,CASSRLRAQLPGANVLTF
TRBJ2-1,once,16,TRBD2,TRBV29-1,TGCAGCGTCGTTCGACTAGCGGGAGGACTATACAATGAGCAGTTCTTC,CSVVRLAGGLYNEQFF
TRBJ1-1,NA,11,NA,TRBV6-1,TGTGCCAGCAGTGAACGGTTTGAAGCTTTCTTT,CASSERFEAFF
TRBJ2-3,NA,13,TRBD2,TRBV30,TGTGCCTGGATGAGAGGGAGGGCAGATACGCAGTATTTT,CAWMRGRADTQYF
TRBJ2-7,few,13,NA,TRBV6-5,TGTGCCATTAGGAGCGACTACTCCTACGAGCAGTACTTC,CAIRSDYSYEQYF
TRBJ1-5,NA,14,TRBD1,TRBV6-6,TGTGCCACCTCCGGGACAGGGGGCAATCAGCCCCAGCATTTT,CATSGTGGNQPQHF
TRBJ2-1,NA,16,NA,TRBV9,TGTGCCAGCAGCGTAGCTGGGAGTCCTATAGCCAATGAGCAGTTCTTC,CASSVAGSPIANEQFF
TRBJ2-1,NA,18,TRBD2,TRBV11-2,TGTGCCAGCAGCTACATATCCGGGACTAGCGGAGCCTACAATGAGCAGTTCTTC,CASSYISGTSGAYNEQFF